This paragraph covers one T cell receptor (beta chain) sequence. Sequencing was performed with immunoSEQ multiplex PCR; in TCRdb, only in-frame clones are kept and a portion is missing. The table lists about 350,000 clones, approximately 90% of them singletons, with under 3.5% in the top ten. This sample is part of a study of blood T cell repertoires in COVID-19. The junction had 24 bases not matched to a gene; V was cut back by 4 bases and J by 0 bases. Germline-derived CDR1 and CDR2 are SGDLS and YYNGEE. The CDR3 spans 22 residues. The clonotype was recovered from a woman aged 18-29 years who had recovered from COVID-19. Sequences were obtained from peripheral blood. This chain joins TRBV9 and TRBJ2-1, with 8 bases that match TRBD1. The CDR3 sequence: CASSSEAGGTVWAVGSYNEQFF. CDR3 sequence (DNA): TGTGCCAGCAGCTCAGAGGCAGGGGGCACGGTCTGGGCGGTCGGCTCCTACAATGAGCAGTTCTTC.